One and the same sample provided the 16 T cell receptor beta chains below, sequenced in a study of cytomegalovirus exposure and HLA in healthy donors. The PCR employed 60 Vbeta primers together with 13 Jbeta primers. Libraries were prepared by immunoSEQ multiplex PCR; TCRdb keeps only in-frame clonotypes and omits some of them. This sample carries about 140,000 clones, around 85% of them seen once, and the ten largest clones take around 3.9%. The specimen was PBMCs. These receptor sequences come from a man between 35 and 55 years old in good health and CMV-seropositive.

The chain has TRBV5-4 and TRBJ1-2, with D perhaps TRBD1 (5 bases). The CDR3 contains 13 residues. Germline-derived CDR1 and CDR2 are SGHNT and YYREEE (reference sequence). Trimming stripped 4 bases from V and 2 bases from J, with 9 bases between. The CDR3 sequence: CASSTTANYGYTF. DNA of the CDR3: TGTGCCAGCAGCACGACAGCGAACTATGGCTACACCTTC.

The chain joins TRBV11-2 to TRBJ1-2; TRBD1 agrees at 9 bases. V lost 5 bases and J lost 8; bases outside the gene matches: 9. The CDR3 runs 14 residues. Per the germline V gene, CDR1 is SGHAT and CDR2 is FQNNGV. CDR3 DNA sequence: TGTGCCAGCAGCCTCGGGACAGGGACGAAGGGCTACACCTTC. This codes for CASSLGTGTKGYTF.

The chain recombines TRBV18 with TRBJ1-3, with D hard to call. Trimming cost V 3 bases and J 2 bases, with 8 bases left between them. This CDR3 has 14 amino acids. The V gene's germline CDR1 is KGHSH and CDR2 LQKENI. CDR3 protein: CASSPGGPGNTIYF. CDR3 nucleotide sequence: TGTGCCAGCTCACCTGGAGGGCCTGGAAACACCATATATTTT.

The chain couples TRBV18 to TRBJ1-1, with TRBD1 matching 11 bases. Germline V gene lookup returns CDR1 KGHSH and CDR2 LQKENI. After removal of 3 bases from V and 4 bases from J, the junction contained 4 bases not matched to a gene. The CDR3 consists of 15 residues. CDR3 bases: TGTGCCAGCTCACCGCTTGGGACAGGGGGCACTGAAGCTTTCTTT. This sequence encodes CASSPLGTGGTEAFF.

CDR3 amino acids: CASSLPGTYEQYF. The CDR3, as DNA: TGTGCCAGCAGTTTACCAGGGACCTACGAGCAGTACTTC. This chain links TRBV28 with TRBJ2-7; D may be TRBD1 (5 bases). The CDR3 contains 13 residues. V was trimmed by 2 bases and J by 2 bases, leaving 7 bases between them. CDR1 and CDR2 from the germline V gene are MDHEN and SYDVKM.

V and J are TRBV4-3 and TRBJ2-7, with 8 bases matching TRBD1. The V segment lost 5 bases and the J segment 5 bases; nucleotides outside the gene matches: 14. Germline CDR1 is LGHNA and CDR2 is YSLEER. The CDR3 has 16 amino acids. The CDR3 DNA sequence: TGCGCCAGCAGCGAGAAGCGAGGACAGGGAATCCACGAGCAGTACTTC. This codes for CASSEKRGQGIHEQYF.

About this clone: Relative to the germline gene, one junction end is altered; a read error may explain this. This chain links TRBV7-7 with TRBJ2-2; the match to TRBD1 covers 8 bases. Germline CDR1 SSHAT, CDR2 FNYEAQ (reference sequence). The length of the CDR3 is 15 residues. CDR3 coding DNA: TGTGCCAGCAGCCCAGAGGACAGGGAACACCGGGGAGCTGTTTTT. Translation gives CASSPEDREHRGAVF.

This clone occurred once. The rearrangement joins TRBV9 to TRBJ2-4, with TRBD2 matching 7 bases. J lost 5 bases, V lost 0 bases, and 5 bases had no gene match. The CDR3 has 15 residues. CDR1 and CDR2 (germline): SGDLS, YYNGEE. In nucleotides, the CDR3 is TGTGCCAGCAGCGTAGAGGGAGGGAGCGAAAACATTCAGTACTTC. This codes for CASSVEGGSENIQYF.

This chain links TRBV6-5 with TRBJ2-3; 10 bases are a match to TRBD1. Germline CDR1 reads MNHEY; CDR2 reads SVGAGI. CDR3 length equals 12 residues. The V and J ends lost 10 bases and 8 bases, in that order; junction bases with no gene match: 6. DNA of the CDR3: TGTGCCACCGGGGACAGGGGTGGTACGCAGTATTTT. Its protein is CATGDRGGTQYF.

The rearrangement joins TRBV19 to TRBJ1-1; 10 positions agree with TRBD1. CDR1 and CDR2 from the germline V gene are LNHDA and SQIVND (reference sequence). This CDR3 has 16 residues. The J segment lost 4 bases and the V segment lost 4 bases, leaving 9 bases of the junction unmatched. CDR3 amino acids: CASSTHRDRGPTEAFF. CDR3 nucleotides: TGTGCCAGTAGTACTCACCGGGACAGGGGCCCCACTGAAGCTTTCTTT.

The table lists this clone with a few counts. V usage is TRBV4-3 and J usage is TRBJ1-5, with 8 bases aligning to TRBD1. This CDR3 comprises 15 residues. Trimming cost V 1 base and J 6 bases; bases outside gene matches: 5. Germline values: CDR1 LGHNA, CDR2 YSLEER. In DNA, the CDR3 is TGCGCCAGCAGCCAAGTCGACAGGGGCGGTCAGCCCCAGCATTTT. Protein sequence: CASSQVDRGGQPQHF.

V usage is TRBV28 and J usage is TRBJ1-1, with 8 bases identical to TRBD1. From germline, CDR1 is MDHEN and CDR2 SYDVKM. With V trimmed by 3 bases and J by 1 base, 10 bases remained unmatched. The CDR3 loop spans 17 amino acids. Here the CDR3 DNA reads TGTGCCAGCAGTTTGCGGACAGGGAGCGGGTCGAACACTGAAGCTTTCTTT. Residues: CASSLRTGSGSNTEAFF.

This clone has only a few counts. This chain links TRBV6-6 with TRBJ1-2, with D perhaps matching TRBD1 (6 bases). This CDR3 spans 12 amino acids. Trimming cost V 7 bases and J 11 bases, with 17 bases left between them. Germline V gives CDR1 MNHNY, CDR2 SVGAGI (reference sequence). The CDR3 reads CASTKGGVSYTF. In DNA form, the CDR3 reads TGTGCCAGCACGAAAGGGGGGGTGTCTTACACCTTC.

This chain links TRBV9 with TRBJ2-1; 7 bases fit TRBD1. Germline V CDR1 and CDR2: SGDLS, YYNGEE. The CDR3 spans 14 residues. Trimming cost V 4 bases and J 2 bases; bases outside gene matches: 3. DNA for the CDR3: TGTGCCAGCAGCCCTGGGACAGCCTACAATGAGCAGTTCTTC. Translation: CASSPGTAYNEQFF.

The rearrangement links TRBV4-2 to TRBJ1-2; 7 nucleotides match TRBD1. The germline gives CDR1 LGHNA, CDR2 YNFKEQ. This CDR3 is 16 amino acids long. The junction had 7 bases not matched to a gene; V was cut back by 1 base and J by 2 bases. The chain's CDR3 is CASSQVTGAVNYGYTF. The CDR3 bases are TGTGCCAGCAGCCAAGTTACAGGGGCCGTCAACTATGGCTACACCTTC.

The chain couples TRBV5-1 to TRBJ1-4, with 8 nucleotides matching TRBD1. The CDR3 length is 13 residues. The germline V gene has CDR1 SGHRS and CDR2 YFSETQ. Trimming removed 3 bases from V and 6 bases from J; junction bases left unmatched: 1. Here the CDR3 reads CASSWGQDEKLFF. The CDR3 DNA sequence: TGCGCCAGCAGCTGGGGACAGGATGAAAAACTGTTTTTT.